Included here is one T cell receptor (beta chain) sequence, with context. The sample originates from a study of blood T cell repertoires in COVID-19. Turning to the study itself: The origin of the acute and convalescent COVID-19 samples was the United States, Italy and Spain.

Germline V gives CDR1 MDHEN, CDR2 SYDVKM. Trimming pared 4 bases from V and 6 bases from J, leaving 18 bases between. The CDR3 sequence is 15 residues long. In the original processing: Reference gene primer amplification gave estimated nucleated cell counts. Using immunoSEQ multiplex PCR, the repertoire was profiled, and TCRdb retains in-frame clones only, with some absent. V and J calls and clone size come straight from that table; D and trimming were deduced from the DNA. The repertoire has roughly 140,000 clones, about 83% of them found once; the top ten carry more than 3.5%. The chain employs TRBV28 and TRBJ1-1; a weak D match, TRBD1 (5 bases). The sequenced sample was peripheral blood. This sequence was found in a woman in her thirties or forties with acute or convalescent COVID-19. The CDR3 protein is CASSWGQGRRAEAFF. For the CDR3, the DNA is TGTGCCAGCAGTTGGGGCCAGGGACGGAGGGCTGAAGCTTTCTTT.